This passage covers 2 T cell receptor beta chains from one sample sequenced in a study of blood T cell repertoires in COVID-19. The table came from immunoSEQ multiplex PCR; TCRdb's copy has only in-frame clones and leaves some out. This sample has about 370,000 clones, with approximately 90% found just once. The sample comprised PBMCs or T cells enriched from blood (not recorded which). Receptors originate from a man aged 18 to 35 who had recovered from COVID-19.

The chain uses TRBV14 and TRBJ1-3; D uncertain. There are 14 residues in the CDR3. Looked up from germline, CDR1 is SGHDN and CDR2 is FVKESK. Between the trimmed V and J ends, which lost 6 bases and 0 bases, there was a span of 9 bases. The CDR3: CASSHKSSGNTIYF. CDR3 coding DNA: TGTGCCAGCAGTCATAAGAGCTCTGGAAACACCATATATTTT.

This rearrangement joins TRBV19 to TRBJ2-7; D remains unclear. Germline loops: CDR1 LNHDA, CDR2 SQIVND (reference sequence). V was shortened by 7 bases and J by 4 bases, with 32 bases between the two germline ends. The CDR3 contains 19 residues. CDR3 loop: CASKTKHSVDIWYAYEQYF. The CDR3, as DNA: TGTGCCAGTAAAACGAAACATTCTGTTGATATATGGTATGCTTACGAGCAGTACTTC.